This entry lists 18 T cell receptor beta chains sequenced from one sample in a study of T cell responses to AZD1222 COVID-19 vaccine. Only in-frame clones appear in the TCRdb table, and some are missing; sequencing was by immunoSEQ multiplex PCR. The repertoire includes roughly 150,000 clones, approximately 90% of them detected once, and over 1.3% sits in the top ten. The starting material was peripheral blood, obtained on day 0 of AZD1222 vaccination. These TCRs come from an adult in good health.

This clone was observed a few times. The V gene is TRBV5-1, the J gene TRBJ1-3, with D uncertain. CDR1 is SGHRS and CDR2 is YFSETQ in the germline V gene. V was clipped by 0 bases and J by 3 bases, with 16 bases between them. This CDR3 has 17 residues. The CDR3 sequence is CASSLAPLTGGGNTIYF. The CDR3 region has the DNA TGCGCCAGCAGCTTGGCCCCTCTTACGGGCGGTGGAAACACCATATATTTT.

V gene TRBV9 combines with J gene TRBJ2-1, with D possibly TRBD2 on 6 matching bases. V was shortened by 4 bases and J by 0 bases, with 14 bases between the two germline ends. Germline CDR1 reads SGDLS; CDR2 reads YYNGEE. The CDR3 runs 16 residues. Here the CDR3 reads CASSSYPGGSYNEQFF. CDR3 DNA sequence: TGTGCCAGCAGCTCCTATCCCGGGGGCTCCTACAATGAGCAGTTCTTC. The variable domain in full, with the rest retrieved from reference TRBV9 and TRBJ2-1, is DSGVTQTPKHLITATGQRVTLRCSPRSGDLSVYWYQQSLDQGLQFLIQYYNGEERAKGNILERFSAQQFPDLHSELNLSSLELGDSALYFCASSSYPGGSYNEQFFGPGTRLTVL.

The chain combines TRBV30 with TRBJ1-1; 8 bases align to TRBD1. V lost 5 bases and J lost 4; bases outside the gene matches: 6. Germline V gives CDR1 GTSNPN, CDR2 SVGIG (reference sequence). This CDR3 comprises 13 residues. The CDR3 DNA follows: TGTGCCTGGTCCAGGGGGCGAGGCACTGAAGCTTTCTTT. The encoded protein is CAWSRGRGTEAFF.

The rearrangement links TRBV6-5 to TRBJ1-1, with 10 nucleotides matching TRBD1. The V gene's germline CDR1 is MNHEY and CDR2 SVGAGI. CDR3 size: 13 residues. V was pared by 6 bases and J by 6 bases, with 4 bases of the junction left unmatched. CDR3 DNA sequence: TGTGCCAGCAGGAGGACAGGGGGGGCTGAAGCTTTCTTT. Translation: CASRRTGGAEAFF.

The J gene is TRBJ2-2, the V gene TRBV20-1, with no clear D. Germline V CDR1 and CDR2: DFQATT, SNEGSKA (reference sequence). Trimming pared 3 bases from V and 2 bases from J, leaving 7 bases between. The CDR3 covers 13 residues. The CDR3 coding sequence is TGCAGTGCTAGTCCTGGAAACACCGGGGAGCTGTTTTTT. Its protein product is CSASPGNTGELFF.

The rearrangement joins TRBV14 to TRBJ1-1; D possibly corresponds to TRBD1 (6 bases). Between the trimmed V and J ends, which lost 1 base and 7 bases, there was a span of 13 bases. Germline loops: CDR1 SGHDN, CDR2 FVKESK. The CDR3 spans 14 residues. The CDR3 reads CASSQVAGAHEAFF. In nucleotides, the CDR3 is TGTGCCAGCAGCCAAGTAGCGGGGGCCCATGAAGCTTTCTTT.

The rearrangement links TRBV13 to TRBJ2-1, with D unclear. Trimming took off 2 bases at V and 10 bases at J, with 9 bases between the two ends. The germline gives CDR1 PRHDT, CDR2 FYEKMQ (reference sequence). The CDR3 length is 12 residues. The CDR3 is CASSLWAWEQFF. The CDR3 coding sequence is TGTGCCAGCAGCTTATGGGCCTGGGAGCAGTTCTTC.

The gene calls are TRBV28 and TRBJ1-5, with 8 bases fitting TRBD1. Germline V gene sequence: CDR1 MDHEN, CDR2 SYDVKM. The CDR3 loop spans 12 amino acids. V lost 11 bases, J lost 3 bases, and 3 bases stayed unmatched. CDR3 in DNA: TGTGCCGTCAGGGGGCCCAATCAGCCCCAGCATTTT. Protein product: CAVRGPNQPQHF. Full variable domain (remainder filled in from reference TRBV28 and TRBJ1-5): DVKVTQSSRYLVKRTGEKVFLECVQDMDHENMFWYRQDPGLGLRLIYFSYDVKMKEKGDIPEGYSVSREKKERFSLILESASTNQTSMYLCAVRGPNQPQHFGDGTRLSIL.

The J gene is TRBJ2-5, the V gene TRBV4-2; D is undetermined. This CDR3 region has 13 residues. V lost 0 bases to trimming and J lost 4 bases, with 6 bases between them. CDR1 and CDR2 (germline): LGHNA, YNFKEQ. The CDR3 nucleotides are TGTGCCAGCAGCCAAGACGAAGGAGAGACCCAGTACTTC. Translating it yields CASSQDEGETQYF.

The chain joins TRBV5-1 to TRBJ1-6; 9 positions agree with TRBD1. The CDR3 runs 14 residues. The trim removed 3 bases at V and 9 bases at J, leaving 4 bases unmatched. CDR1 is SGHRS and CDR2 is YFSETQ in the germline V gene. CDR3 residues: CASSSGTGFSPLHF. The DNA for the CDR3 is TGCGCCAGCAGCTCCGGGACAGGGTTTTCACCCCTCCACTTT.

The rearrangement links TRBV21-1 to TRBJ1-5. TRBV21-1 represents a pseudogene. This CDR3 is 15 amino acids long. The CDR3 is CASSKVGRDNQPQHF. In nucleotides, the CDR3 is TGTGCCAGCAGCAAAGTTGGGAGGGACAATCAGCCCCAGCATTTT.

A word on this clone: Other DNA sequences in this specimen translate into the identical CDR3. J is TRBJ1-1 and V is TRBV5-1; TRBD1 agrees at 8 bases. Per germline, CDR1 SGHRS and CDR2 YFSETQ. This CDR3 is 16 amino acids long. The V gene end was trimmed by 2 bases and the J gene end by 7 bases; junction bases not matched to a gene: 13. The DNA of the CDR3 is TGCGCCAGCAGCTTCACCGGGACAGGAGGCTATGGTGAAGCTTTCTTT. Amino acids: CASSFTGTGGYGEAFF.

V usage is TRBV27 and J usage is TRBJ2-2, with TRBD1 matching 7 bases. The junction had 19 bases not matched to a gene; V was cut back by 7 bases and J by 5 bases. The CDR3 runs to 18 residues. CDR1 MNHEY and CDR2 SMNVEV come from the germline V gene (reference sequence). The CDR3 loop reads CASTRGGLQGRGTGELFF. DNA for the CDR3: TGTGCCAGCACCAGAGGGGGCCTACAGGGGCGAGGGACCGGGGAGCTGTTTTTT.

V gene TRBV9 combines with J gene TRBJ1-3; 8 bases fit TRBD1. Trimming took 0 bases from V and 2 from J; bases not matched to a gene: 1. The CDR3 is 15 amino acids. Germline CDR1 and CDR2: SGDLS and YYNGEE. Written as DNA, the CDR3 is TGTGCCAGCAGCGTAGAGGACAGGGCTGGAAACACCATATATTTT. Its protein product is CASSVEDRAGNTIYF.

The chain has TRBV3-1 (or the pseudogene TRBV3-2) and TRBJ2-2; TRBD1 is a possible D gene (6 bases). Trimming removed 1 base from V and 4 bases from J, with 10 bases in between. This CDR3 comprises 15 residues. Germline loops: CDR1 LGHDT, CDR2 YNNKEL (reference sequence). The chain's CDR3 is CASSQGGQVTGELFF. The CDR3 DNA reads as TGTGCCAGCAGCCAAGGGGGGCAGGTCACCGGGGAGCTGTTTTTT.

The chain's CDR3 is CASSPLRTEYQETQYF. In DNA form, the CDR3 reads TGTGCCAGCAGCCCGCTACGGACCGAGTACCAAGAGACCCAGTACTTC. This chain uses TRBV6-2 or TRBV6-3 with TRBJ2-5; D gene unclear. Germline lookup yields CDR1 MNHEY and CDR2 SVGEGT. V lost 6 bases to trimming and J lost 0 bases, with 17 bases between them. This CDR3 comprises 16 residues.

The chain combines TRBV14 with TRBJ2-1; 8 bases are a match to TRBD1. Germline-derived CDR1 and CDR2 are SGHDN and FVKESK. The junction had 11 bases not matched to a gene; V was cut back by 1 base and J by 0 bases. This CDR3 is built from 19 residues. The CDR3: CASSQVVRGRASSYNEQFF. CDR3 coding DNA: TGTGCCAGCAGCCAAGTAGTCAGGGGGCGGGCGAGCTCCTACAATGAGCAGTTCTTC.

The genes are TRBV10-3 and TRBJ2-1; 14 bases are shared with TRBD2. J gave up 2 bases and V 8 bases, and 2 bases lay outside the gene matches. This CDR3 is built from 15 residues. CDR1 and CDR2 (germline): ENHRY, SYGVKD. CDR3 region: CAIGLAGGPYNEQFF. The CDR3 nucleotides are TGTGCCATCGGACTAGCGGGGGGTCCCTACAATGAGCAGTTCTTC.